This is a list of T cell receptor beta chains from one sample in a study of shared clonotypes between healthy human individuals. Generated by immunoSEQ multiplex PCR, the TCRdb table keeps only in-frame clones and is missing some. The repertoire includes about 1.1 million clones, 70% to 85% of them detected once, and 0.7% to 0.95% sits in the top ten. The sequencing sample was made of memory CD4+ T cells from PBMCs. These receptors originate from a man between 18 and 35 years old in good health. Some clones in this sample may be carry-over from other donors' samples. Each CDR3 is given with its conserved first and last residue. The D gene is left open where the match is weak. Part of the rows lack a size; the others show once, few, many or a class for expanded clones.

TRBV2	TRBJ2-5	few	-	TGTGCCAGCAGTGAAGCGCTTACTCTGAGGGCCGGGGAGACCCAGTACTTC	CASSEALTLRAGETQYF
TRBV7-8	TRBJ2-3	-	-	TGTGCCAGCAGCCCCTTTCCAGGAAACATTAAAGATACGCAGTATTTT	CASSPFPGNIKDTQYF
TRBV6-6	TRBJ1-1	-	-	TGTGCCAGCAGTTATTACCGGGGGAACACTGAAGCTTTCTTT	CASSYYRGNTEAFF
TRBV2	TRBJ2-7	-	TRBD1	TGTGCCAGCAGCACAAGCTTCTTGAGCCGCCGGGACAGGGATCGCGAGCAGTACTTC	CASSTSFLSRRDRDREQYF
TRBV14	TRBJ1-2	-	-	TGTGCCAGCAGCCAAGAATCCCGAAGGAACTATGGCTACACCTTC	CASSQESRRNYGYTF
TRBV4-3	TRBJ1-6	-	-	TGCGCCAGCAGCCAAGGTTCCGGGACCACAAATAATTCACCCCTCCACTTT	CASSQGSGTTNNSPLHF
TRBV2	TRBJ1-4	-	-	TGTGCCAGCAGTCCGGGACGGTCAACTAATGAAAAACTGTTTTTT	CASSPGRSTNEKLFF
TRBV28	TRBJ2-3	-	-	TGTGCCAGCAGTAGTCCGCGGGGAAAAGGGGGCACAGATACGCAGTATTTT	CASSSPRGKGGTDTQYF
TRBV6-6	TRBJ2-3	-	TRBD1	TGTGCCAGCAGTTACAGGGGACAGGGCACAGATACGCAGTATTTT	CASSYRGQGTDTQYF
TRBV9	TRBJ2-5	-	-	TGTGCCAGCAGCCCCCATGGCCCGGAGACCCAGTACTTC	CASSPHGPETQYF
TRBV2	TRBJ1-5	-	-	TGTGCCAGCAGTGACTCCGAGAGAGGGAGGCAGCCCCAGCATTTT	CASSDSERGRQPQHF
TRBV6-5	TRBJ1-2	few	-	TGTGCCAGCAGCCCAGGACGAGGGGGTGGCTACACCTTC	CASSPGRGGGYTF
TRBV6-5	TRBJ2-2	once	-	TGTGCCAGCAGTTTTTCATGGACAACAAGTAGGGAGCTGTTTTTT	CASSFSWTTSRELFF
TRBV18	TRBJ1-2	-	TRBD1	TGTGCCAGCTCACCACCGGGACAGGGGAGACTCGCCTATGGCTACACCTTC	CASSPPGQGRLAYGYTF
TRBV14	TRBJ2-7	once	-	TGTGCCAGCAGCCAAGATAGGGGTTTCTACGAGCAGTGCTTC	CASSQDRGFYEQCF